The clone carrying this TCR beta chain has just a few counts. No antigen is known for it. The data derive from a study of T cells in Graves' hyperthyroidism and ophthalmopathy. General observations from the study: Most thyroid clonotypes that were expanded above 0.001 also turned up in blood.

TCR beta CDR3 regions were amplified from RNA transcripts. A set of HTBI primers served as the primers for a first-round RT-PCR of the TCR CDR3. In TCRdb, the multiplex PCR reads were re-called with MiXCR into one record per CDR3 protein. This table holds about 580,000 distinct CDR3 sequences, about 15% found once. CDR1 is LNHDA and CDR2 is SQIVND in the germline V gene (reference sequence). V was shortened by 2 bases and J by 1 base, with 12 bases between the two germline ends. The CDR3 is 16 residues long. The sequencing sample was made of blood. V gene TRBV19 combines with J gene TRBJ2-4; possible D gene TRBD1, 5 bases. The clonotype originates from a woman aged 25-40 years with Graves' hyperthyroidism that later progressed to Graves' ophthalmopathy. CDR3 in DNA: TGTGCCAGTAGTATACAGGGCAGTGGGGCCAAAAACATTCAGTACTTC. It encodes CASSIQGSGAKNIQYF.